Below, 23 T cell receptor beta chains from the same sample are listed, as sequenced in a study of cytomegalovirus exposure and HLA in healthy donors. 60 Vbeta and 13 Jbeta primers were used in PCR. Profiled with immunoSEQ multiplex PCR; TCRdb holds only in-frame clones, not every one. The sample includes 150,000 to 200,000 clones, 75% to 90% seen only once; the top ten take roughly 2%. Sequencing used PBMCs. These receptors were collected from a woman aged 18-29 years in good health and CMV-seronegative.

This rearrangement joins TRBV15 to TRBJ2-2; 7 bases match TRBD2. V was pared by 1 base and J by 3 bases, with 2 bases of the junction left unmatched. The germline V gene has CDR1 LNHNV and CDR2 YYDKDF (reference sequence). This CDR3 is 15 amino acids long. In DNA form, the CDR3 reads TGTGCCACCAGCAGAGGCGGGGGAGACACCGGGGAGCTGTTTTTT. As protein: CATSRGGGDTGELFF.

This sequence joins TRBV6-1 and TRBJ2-1; 9 bases fit TRBD1. J was trimmed by 2 bases and V by 7 bases; bases with no gene match: 3. Per the germline V gene, CDR1 is MNHNS and CDR2 is SASEGT. The CDR3 loop spans 14 amino acids. CDR3 amino acids: CASIRQGAYNEQFF. DNA of the CDR3: TGTGCCAGCATAAGACAGGGGGCCTACAATGAGCAGTTCTTC.

This chain joins TRBV4-1 and TRBJ2-3; the match to TRBD1 covers 7 bases. CDR3 length: 15 residues. The V gene's germline CDR1 is MGHRA and CDR2 YSYEKL. V was pared by 4 bases and J by 1 base, with 5 bases of the junction left unmatched. CDR3 region: CASSPFGQGTDTQYF. The CDR3 DNA sequence: TGCGCCAGCAGCCCCTTTGGACAGGGCACAGATACGCAGTATTTT.

This chain joins TRBV19 and TRBJ1-5, with D possibly matching TRBD1 (6 bases). Germline lookup yields CDR1 LNHDA and CDR2 SQIVND (reference sequence). V was pared by 8 bases and J by 3 bases, with 11 bases between. This CDR3 region has 13 residues. CDR3 residues: CASLQGINQPQHF. The CDR3 DNA reads as TGTGCCAGTCTACAGGGAATCAATCAGCCCCAGCATTTT.

J is TRBJ1-1 and V is TRBV2; D perhaps matches TRBD1 (5 bases). The CDR3 totals 16 residues. Trimming removed 8 bases at V and 2 bases at J, with 21 bases between. Germline V gives CDR1 SNHLY, CDR2 FYNNEI. CDR3 sequence (DNA): TGTGCCAGCTGGGGCGAAGTGGGGCTAGGTAACACTGAAGCTTTCTTT. Encoded protein: CASWGEVGLGNTEAFF.

This clone showed up just a few times. The V call is TRBV7-8, the J call TRBJ1-3; tentatively, D is TRBD1 (6 bases). CDR3 length: 15 amino acids. V gave up 7 bases and J gave up 0 bases, with 13 bases separating them. Germline loops: CDR1 SGHVS, CDR2 FQNEAQ. Here the CDR3 DNA reads TGTGCCAGCATCCCGACAGGACCCTCTGGAAACACCATATATTTT. Its protein is CASIPTGPSGNTIYF.

The gene calls are TRBV5-1 and TRBJ2-2; D is undetermined. CDR1 is SGHRS and CDR2 is YFSETQ in the germline V gene. CDR3 length: 15 amino acids. Deletions cut 0 bases from V and 5 bases from J, with 11 bases between. The CDR3 nucleotides read TGCGCCAGCAGCTTGGTTTTTGAGGAAACCGGGGAGCTGTTTTTT. Protein sequence: CASSLVFEETGELFF.

The CDR3 region is CASSQNRGLGTEAFF. CDR3 nucleotide sequence: TGTGCCAGCAGCCAGAACAGGGGGCTTGGGACTGAAGCTTTCTTT. The chain has TRBV4-2 and TRBJ1-1; 9 bases align to TRBD1. The CDR3 contains 15 residues. Germline loops: CDR1 LGHNA, CDR2 YNFKEQ. J gave up 5 bases and V 3 bases, and 7 bases lay outside the gene matches.

This rearrangement joins TRBV7-2 to TRBJ1-2; D uncertain. V was pared by 5 bases and J by 6 bases, with 25 bases between. CDR3 length: 17 residues. The germline V gene encodes CDR1 SGHTA and CDR2 FQGNSA. The CDR3 nucleotides read TGTGCCAGCAGCGTTAGCGTCCGAGGAGTAGAAGGCGATGGCTACACCTTC. It codes for CASSVSVRGVEGDGYTF.

Here the CDR3 reads CAISEAQGQSHEQYF. The CDR3 DNA reads TGTGCCATCAGTGAGGCCCAGGGGCAGAGCCACGAGCAGTACTTC. The chain links TRBV10-3 to TRBJ2-7; D possibly corresponds to TRBD1 (6 bases). The CDR3 runs to 15 residues. Germline V gene data show CDR1 as ENHRY and CDR2 as SYGVKD. Trimming removed 2 bases at V and 5 bases at J, with 16 bases between.

This sequence joins TRBV19 and TRBJ2-1, with a tentative D call TRBD2 (6 bases). CDR3 length: 15 residues. Trimming stripped 4 bases from V and 0 bases from J, with 10 bases between. Looked up from germline, CDR1 is LNHDA and CDR2 is SQIVND (reference sequence). The CDR3 region has the DNA TGTGCCAGTAGTAGCGGGACGCGCTCCTACAATGAGCAGTTCTTC. Protein: CASSSGTRSYNEQFF. Complete variable domain (other parts from reference TRBV19 and TRBJ2-1): DGGITQSPKYLFRKEGQNVTLSCEQNLNHDAMYWYRQDPGQGLRLIYYSQIVNDFQKGDIAEGYSVSREKKESFPLTVTSAQKNPTAFYLCASSSGTRSYNEQFFGPGTRLTVL.

The chain links TRBV27 to TRBJ2-2; D is perhaps TRBD2 (6 bases). V was shortened by 2 bases and J by 3 bases, with 10 bases between the two germline ends. The CDR3 sequence is 15 residues long. CDR1 and CDR2 (germline): MNHEY, SMNVEV (reference sequence). The CDR3 spells CASSLGGSYTGELFF. CDR3 bases: TGTGCCAGCAGTTTAGGGGGGTCGTACACCGGGGAGCTGTTTTTT.

V usage is TRBV27 and J usage is TRBJ2-1, with 11 nucleotides matching TRBD1. The CDR3 extends over 15 amino acids. Per germline, CDR1 MNHEY and CDR2 SMNVEV (reference sequence). With V trimmed by 8 bases and J by 4 bases, 7 bases remained unmatched. The CDR3 protein is CASATGTGGYNEQFF. The DNA for the CDR3 is TGTGCCAGCGCCACCGGGACAGGGGGATACAATGAGCAGTTCTTC.

This chain links TRBV7-2 with TRBJ2-1, with D hard to call. CDR3 length: 15 amino acids. Per germline, CDR1 SGHTA and CDR2 FQGNSA. With 5 bases removed from V and 9 bases from J, the gap between germline ends came to 20 bases. CDR3 nucleotide sequence: TGTGCCAGCAGCCTAACGCCCTACGGCCGGAGTGAGCAGTTCTTC. This encodes CASSLTPYGRSEQFF.

The chain employs TRBV5-4 and TRBJ2-3; TRBD2 aligns across 9 bases. The J segment lost 0 bases and the V segment lost 1 base, leaving 3 bases of the junction unmatched. Germline lookup yields CDR1 SGHNT and CDR2 YYREEE (reference sequence). The CDR3 has 16 residues. In nucleotides, the CDR3 is TGTGCCAGCAGCTTGTACAGCGGGGGGAGCACAGATACGCAGTATTTT. This gives the protein CASSLYSGGSTDTQYF. The full variable domain, rest sourced from reference TRBV5-4 and TRBJ2-3, is ETGVTQSPTHLIKTRGQQVTLRCSSQSGHNTVSWYQQALGQGPQFIFQYYREEENGRGNFPPRFSGLQFPNYSSELNVNALELDDSALYLCASSLYSGGSTDTQYFGPGTRLTVL.

On this clone itself: An end of the junction does not agree with germline; a read error may underlie this. This chain uses TRBV5-6 with TRBJ1-2, with 7 bases aligning to TRBD1. Per the germline V gene, CDR1 is SGHDT and CDR2 is YYEEEE. The CDR3 totals 13 residues. The CDR3: CASTLRQGALFFF. The CDR3 bases are TGTGCCAGCACCCTCCGACAGGGTGCCCTCTTCTTCTTC.

The genes are TRBV28 and TRBJ2-3; possibly TRBD2 for D (6 bases). The CDR3 spans 15 residues. Germline V gene data show CDR1 as MDHEN and CDR2 as SYDVKM. Trimming pared 6 bases from V and 6 bases from J, leaving 19 bases between. The CDR3 coding sequence is TGTGCCAGCAGCCGCGGGACTTCCTGGGCGGATACGCAGTATTTT. Translation gives CASSRGTSWADTQYF.

As for this clone: At one boundary the junction diverges from the germline segment, which might be a read error. V usage is TRBV5-1 and J usage is TRBJ2-4, with 7 bases matching TRBD1. Per germline, CDR1 SGHRS and CDR2 YFSETQ. This CDR3 comprises 13 residues. CDR3 bases: TGCGCCAGCAGCTTAGACAGGGAGAGTATGGGGAACTTC. Translating it yields CASSLDRESMGNF.

This clone was seen more than once but under ten times. The CDR3 DNA reads as TGTGCCAGCAGCTGCCCGGCAACTAATGAAAAACTGTTTTTT. Translation: CASSCPATNEKLFF. The V call is TRBV5-6, the J call TRBJ1-4; D call uncertain. V dropped 3 bases and J dropped 0 bases, with 6 bases sitting between them. CDR1 SGHDT and CDR2 YYEEEE come from the germline V gene. This CDR3 has 14 residues. Combining the CDR3 with reference TRBV5-6 and TRBJ1-4 gives the whole variable domain DAGVTQSPTHLIKTRGQQVTLRCSPKSGHDTVSWYQQALGQGPQFIFQYYEEEERQRGNFPDRFSGHQFPNYSSELNVNALLLGDSALYLCASSCPATNEKLFFGSGTQLSVL.

The chain uses TRBV6-1 and TRBJ2-4, with D maybe TRBD2 (6 bases). Trimming left V 4 bases short and J 11 bases short, with 15 bases between. The CDR3 is 13 residues long. Germline CDR1 MNHNS, CDR2 SASEGT. The CDR3 spells CASSVGRDSLQYF. Written as DNA, the CDR3 is TGTGCCAGCAGTGTAGGCCGGGACTCTCTTCAGTACTTC.

The sample holds a few counts of this clone. This chain joins TRBV28 and TRBJ1-4; unclear D gene. The germline gives CDR1 MDHEN, CDR2 SYDVKM. Trimming took 3 bases from V and 7 from J, leaving 15 bases between them. The CDR3 has 15 residues. The CDR3 nucleotides read TGTGCCAGCAGTTTTTCTTTCGGTGAGGGTGAAAAACTGTTTTTT. Translated, it gives CASSFSFGEGEKLFF.

This rearrangement joins TRBV6-4 to TRBJ2-7; 7 positions agree with TRBD2. The V gene end was trimmed by 2 bases and the J gene end by 0 bases; junction bases not matched to a gene: 7. Germline lookup yields CDR1 MRHNA and CDR2 SNTAGT. The CDR3 consists of 16 residues. In DNA form, the CDR3 reads TGTGCCAGCAGTGACGAAGCTAGCGGTAGCTCCTACGAGCAGTACTTC. Its protein product is CASSDEASGSSYEQYF.

There are a few counts of this clone. The rearrangement links TRBV6-5 to TRBJ1-1; D unclear. This CDR3 comprises 14 residues. Trimming cost V 6 bases and J 2 bases, with 13 bases left between them. The germline V gene encodes CDR1 MNHEY and CDR2 SVGAGI. DNA of the CDR3: TGTGCCAGCAGCCCCGAGTTCCGAAACACTGAAGCTTTCTTT. Protein sequence: CASSPEFRNTEAFF.